These 27 T cell receptor beta chains originate from one sample sequenced in a study of blood T cell repertoires in COVID-19. Clones were read by immunoSEQ multiplex PCR, and TCRdb kept only the in-frame ones, dropping some. Counted here are hundreds of thousands of clones, 88% occurring once; the ten biggest clones make up about 12%. Sequencing was carried out using peripheral blood. Receptors originate from a woman between 50 and 59 years old with COVID-19, enrolled during active disease.

This rearrangement joins TRBV28 to TRBJ1-2; tentatively, D is TRBD1 (5 bases). The CDR3 sequence is 12 residues long. With 4 bases removed from V and 2 bases from J, the gap between germline ends came to 5 bases. Germline assignment: CDR1 MDHEN and CDR2 SYDVKM. The CDR3 loop is CASSSGNYGYTF. Written as DNA, the CDR3 is TGTGCCAGCAGTTCAGGGAACTATGGCTACACCTTC.

CDR3 in DNA: TGTGCCAGCAGGAACGGGGGAGGTAGAAATGAGCAGTTCTTC. Its translation is CASRNGGGRNEQFF. The J gene is TRBJ2-1, the V gene TRBV27; D is perhaps TRBD2 (6 bases). Germline-derived CDR1 and CDR2 are MNHEY and SMNVEV (reference sequence). Trimming shortened V by 6 bases and J by 7 bases, and 16 bases separated the two germline ends. CDR3 size: 14 residues.

V is TRBV7-8 and J is TRBJ2-2; D is uncertain. The CDR3 covers 14 residues. Trimming removed 3 bases at V and 3 bases at J, with 8 bases between. Germline V gene lookup returns CDR1 SGHVS and CDR2 FQNEAQ. In DNA, the CDR3 is TGTGCCAGCAGCTTTAGTCTTCACACCGGGGAGCTGTTTTTT. Translating gives CASSFSLHTGELFF.

V gene TRBV30 combines with J gene TRBJ1-2, with 7 bases lining up with TRBD1. V lost 3 bases, J lost 4 bases, and 8 bases stayed unmatched. The CDR3 totals 14 residues. In germline, CDR1 is GTSNPN, CDR2 SVGIG (reference sequence). The CDR3 protein is CAWSMTGKTYGYTF. In nucleotides, the CDR3 is TGTGCCTGGAGCATGACAGGGAAGACCTATGGCTACACCTTC. The whole variable domain, remainder taken from reference TRBV30 and TRBJ1-2, is SQTIHQWPATLVQPVGSPLSLECTVEGTSNPNLYWYRQAAGRGLQLLFYSVGIGQISSEVPQNLSASRPQDRQFILSSKKLLLSDSGFYLCAWSMTGKTYGYTFGSGTRLTVV.

The CDR3 here is CASSSQGSYEQYF. The CDR3 nucleotides read TGTGCCAGTAGTTCCCAGGGGAGTTACGAGCAGTACTTC. The genes are TRBV19 and TRBJ2-7; TRBD1 is a possible D gene (6 bases). V lost 5 bases and J lost 4, with 12 bases in between. The V gene's germline CDR1 is LNHDA and CDR2 SQIVND (reference sequence). This CDR3 region has 13 residues.

Only one count was recorded for this clone. The V gene is TRBV5-4, the J gene TRBJ2-2; 11 bases are shared with TRBD2. Trimming removed 4 bases from V and 5 bases from J; junction bases left unmatched: 10. Per the germline V gene, CDR1 is SGHNT and CDR2 is YYREEE (reference sequence). The CDR3 length is 17 residues. CDR3 amino acids: CASSGGLAGGGTGELFF. CDR3 coding DNA: TGTGCCAGCAGCGGAGGACTAGCGGGTGGGGGGACCGGGGAGCTGTTTTTT.

Note on this clone: Other nucleotide sequences from this sample produce the same CDR3. The gene calls are TRBV7-2 and TRBJ1-2; 8 bases map to TRBD1. The CDR3 consists of 13 residues. Germline V lookup: CDR1 SGHTA, CDR2 FQGNSA. J was trimmed by 7 bases and V by 3 bases; bases with no gene match: 4. CDR3 sequence (DNA): TGTGCCAGCAGCTTTCAGGGGGCCTCTGGCTACACCTTC. Protein: CASSFQGASGYTF.

This rearrangement joins TRBV19 to TRBJ1-1; D call uncertain. This CDR3 is 13 amino acids long. The V gene lost 3 bases and the J gene lost 8 bases, with 13 bases spanning the gap. Germline lookup yields CDR1 LNHDA and CDR2 SQIVND (reference sequence). This chain's CDR3 is CASSISGEGEAFF. The CDR3 coding sequence is TGTGCCAGTAGTATTTCTGGAGAGGGAGAAGCTTTCTTT.

The chain couples TRBV7-9 to TRBJ1-1, with 10 bases aligning to TRBD1. The germline V gene encodes CDR1 SEHNR and CDR2 FQNEAQ (reference sequence). This CDR3 has 13 amino acids. V shed 4 bases and J 7 bases; nucleotides not matched to a gene: 3. CDR3 loop: CASSSGTGVEAFF. The CDR3 DNA follows: TGTGCCAGCAGCTCTGGGACAGGGGTTGAAGCTTTCTTT.

This rearrangement joins TRBV29-1 to TRBJ2-7, with TRBD1 identical over 10 bases. Per the germline V gene, CDR1 is SQVTM and CDR2 is ANQGSEA. V gave up 6 bases and J gave up 1 base; unmatched junction bases: 0. The CDR3 is made up of 12 amino acids. CDR3: CSVGQGSYEQYF. CDR3 coding DNA: TGCAGCGTGGGACAGGGGTCCTACGAGCAGTACTTC.

The V and J genes are TRBV4-1 and TRBJ1-2, with 7 bases that match TRBD1. Germline assignment: CDR1 MGHRA and CDR2 YSYEKL. The CDR3 consists of 14 residues. With 5 bases clipped from V and 4 bases from J, the junction kept 7 bases outside the gene matches. CDR3 protein: CASSVGQDPYGYTF. The CDR3 DNA is TGCGCCAGCAGCGTCGGACAGGACCCCTATGGCTACACCTTC.

The genes are TRBV5-1 and TRBJ1-1, with 7 positions matching TRBD1. Germline V CDR1 and CDR2: SGHRS, YFSETQ. The J segment lost 5 bases and the V segment lost 4 bases, leaving 17 bases of the junction unmatched. The CDR3 sequence is 17 residues long. The CDR3 is CASSLEGSAAGGTEAFF. As DNA, the CDR3 is TGCGCCAGCAGCCTTGAGGGGTCGGCCGCAGGGGGGACTGAAGCTTTCTTT.

The chain carries TRBV14 and TRBJ1-3; 7 positions agree with TRBD1. The V and J ends lost 4 bases and 9 bases, in that order; junction bases with no gene match: 6. CDR3 length equals 13 residues. In germline, CDR1 is SGHDN, CDR2 FVKESK. CDR3: CASSRGQSPTIYF. CDR3 in DNA: TGTGCCAGCAGCCGGGGACAGTCGCCCACCATATATTTT.

J is TRBJ2-1 and V is TRBV13, with TRBD2 as a possible D gene (5 bases). Germline V lookup: CDR1 PRHDT, CDR2 FYEKMQ (reference sequence). Trimming took 5 bases from V and 6 from J, leaving 14 bases between them. This CDR3 spans 14 amino acids. DNA for the CDR3: TGTGCCAGCAGCGGACTCAGTGGAAGCAATGAGCAGTTCTTC. Translation: CASSGLSGSNEQFF.

The DNA for the CDR3 is TGTGCCAGCAGCCAATCCGGAGACTACCGCCCATACGAGCAGTACTTC. Protein product: CASSQSGDYRPYEQYF. The rearrangement uses TRBV3-1 (or the pseudogene TRBV3-2) and TRBJ2-7, with a tentative D call TRBD2 (5 bases). Between the trimmed V and J ends, which lost 2 bases and 4 bases, there was a span of 18 bases. This CDR3 region has 16 residues. Germline lookup yields CDR1 LGHDT and CDR2 YNNKEL (reference sequence).

The rearrangement joins TRBV6-5 to TRBJ2-2; 9 nucleotides line up with TRBD2. In germline, CDR1 is MNHEY, CDR2 SVGAGI. The CDR3 loop spans 15 amino acids. Trimming removed 6 bases from V and 7 bases from J; junction bases left unmatched: 9. As DNA, the CDR3 is TGTGCCAGCAGCCTTACCAGCGGGGGGATCGGGGAGCTGTTTTTT. This encodes CASSLTSGGIGELFF.

The rearrangement uses TRBV3-1 (or the pseudogene TRBV3-2) and TRBJ2-7, with D maybe TRBD1 (5 bases). Germline V gives CDR1 LGHDT, CDR2 YNNKEL (reference sequence). V was cut by 5 bases and J by 0 bases, with 11 bases left in between. The CDR3 is 14 residues long. This chain's CDR3 is CASSASDSSYEQYF. The CDR3 region has the DNA TGTGCCAGCAGCGCAAGCGACAGCTCCTACGAGCAGTACTTC.

This rearrangement joins TRBV19 to TRBJ2-5, with 7 nucleotides matching TRBD1. The V gene's germline CDR1 is LNHDA and CDR2 SQIVND (reference sequence). V shed 4 bases and J 4 bases; nucleotides not matched to a gene: 9. The CDR3 runs 15 residues. In DNA form, the CDR3 reads TGTGCCAGTAGTAGCCCCGGACAGGTAGTAGAGACCCAGTACTTC. Amino acid sequence: CASSSPGQVVETQYF.

This clone was counted many times. This chain's CDR3 is CASSYRTSGGDEQFF. In DNA form, the CDR3 reads TGTGCCAGCAGCTATAGGACTAGCGGGGGGGACGAGCAGTTCTTC. The chain couples TRBV7-9 to TRBJ2-1, with 15 bases aligning to TRBD2. The germline CDR1 and CDR2 sequences are SEHNR and FQNEAQ (reference sequence). The CDR3 is 15 residues long. V was pared by 4 bases and J by 10 bases, with 5 bases of the junction left unmatched.

This clone came up once. This sequence joins TRBV4-1 and TRBJ2-7; D is unresolved. The V end was cut by 1 base, the J end by 2 bases, with 12 bases between. The CDR3 sequence is 15 residues long. The germline V gene encodes CDR1 MGHRA and CDR2 YSYEKL. The CDR3 region is CASSQGRMETYEQYF. The DNA of the CDR3 is TGCGCCAGCAGCCAAGGGCGGATGGAGACCTACGAGCAGTACTTC.

In this sample, this clone turned up a few times. The gene calls are TRBV5-1 and TRBJ1-3; D may be TRBD1 (5 bases). Germline V gene lookup returns CDR1 SGHRS and CDR2 YFSETQ. Trimming took off 5 bases at V and 0 bases at J, with 12 bases between the two ends. This CDR3 comprises 15 residues. The CDR3 region has the DNA TGCGCCAGCAGAATGGACATCCTCTCTGGAAACACCATATATTTT. Amino acids: CASRMDILSGNTIYF.

V and J are TRBV15 and TRBJ2-7, with D possibly matching TRBD2 (5 bases). V lost 5 bases to trimming and J lost 3 bases, with 8 bases between them. Germline V gives CDR1 LNHNV, CDR2 YYDKDF (reference sequence). The CDR3 totals 12 residues. CDR3 residues: CATSPRGYEQYF. The CDR3 DNA follows: TGTGCCACCAGCCCCCGGGGCTACGAGCAGTACTTC.

The CDR3 bases are TGCGCCAGCAGTGAGGGGCAGATGGGTTCGGAGCAGTACTTC. Amino acids: CASSEGQMGSEQYF. V gene TRBV10-1 combines with J gene TRBJ2-7; the D is unclear. Per germline, CDR1 WNHNN and CDR2 SYGVQD (reference sequence). The CDR3 runs 14 residues. The V and J ends lost 2 bases and 7 bases respectively, with 15 bases between them.

This clone appeared a few times. V is TRBV7-9 and J is TRBJ1-3; 7 positions match TRBD1. Per the germline V gene, CDR1 is SEHNR and CDR2 is FQNEAQ (reference sequence). The V and J ends lost 3 bases and 0 bases, in that order; junction bases with no gene match: 5. The CDR3 loop spans 16 amino acids. The CDR3 reads CASSFGQAYSGNTIYF. DNA for the CDR3: TGTGCCAGCAGCTTCGGACAGGCCTACTCTGGAAACACCATATATTTT. The full variable domain, rest sourced from reference TRBV7-9 and TRBJ1-3, is DTGVSQNPRHKITKRGQNVTFRCDPISEHNRLYWYRQTLGQGPEFLTYFQNEAQLEKSRLLSDRFSAERPKGSFSTLEIQRTEQGDSAMYLCASSFGQAYSGNTIYFGEGSWLTVV.

In regard to this clone: This same CDR3 is encoded by further DNA sequences in the sample. The chain couples TRBV3-1 (or the pseudogene TRBV3-2) to TRBJ1-1, with 7 bases that match TRBD1. Unmatched junction bases numbered 5, after V lost 3 bases and J lost 1 base. CDR1 is LGHDT and CDR2 is YNNKEL in the germline V gene (reference sequence). The CDR3 runs 15 residues. For the CDR3, the DNA is TGTGCCAGCAGCCATACAGGGGCAAGGAACACTGAAGCTTTCTTT. Its translation: CASSHTGARNTEAFF.

The V gene is TRBV3-1 (or the pseudogene TRBV3-2), the J gene TRBJ1-1, with 9 positions matching TRBD1. Germline-derived CDR1 and CDR2 are LGHDT and YNNKEL (reference sequence). J lost 3 bases, V lost 4 bases, and 6 bases had no gene match. This CDR3 region has 15 residues. CDR3 in DNA: TGTGCCAGCAGCCTAACACAGGGGGCGTACACTGAAGCTTTCTTT. It yields the protein CASSLTQGAYTEAFF.

The V and J genes are TRBV30 and TRBJ1-4, with 7 bases lining up with TRBD1. CDR1 GTSNPN and CDR2 SVGIG come from the germline V gene (reference sequence). The CDR3 contains 13 residues. V gave up 5 bases and J gave up 8 bases; unmatched junction bases: 8. CDR3 region: CAWGAGTAEKLFF. CDR3 in DNA: TGTGCCTGGGGTGCCGGGACAGCCGAAAAACTGTTTTTT.